The 21 T cell receptor beta chains listed next were all sequenced from one sample in a study of CD8 T cells in ankylosing spondylitis. TCRdb re-analysed the 5' RACE reads in MiXCR, keeping a single row per CDR3 protein. The sample lists some 26,000 distinct CDR3 sequences; roughly a sixth were seen once. Sequencing used blood. The receptors here all came from a male donor with ankylosing spondylitis or in good health (not recorded which).

This clonotype was observed at least ten times. Written as DNA, the CDR3 is TGCAGCGTTGCGGTCAGGGGTACCGGGGAGCTGTTTTTT. This translates into CSVAVRGTGELFF. The chain has TRBV29-1 and TRBJ2-2; D is possibly TRBD1 (6 bases). Trimming shortened V by 4 bases and J by 5 bases, and 11 bases separated the two germline ends. Germline CDR1 and CDR2: SQVTM and ANQGSEA. There are 13 residues in the CDR3.

The chain combines TRBV12-3 or TRBV12-4 with TRBJ2-5, with 9 bases lining up with TRBD2. The CDR3 sequence is 14 residues long. V shed 6 bases, J shed 1 base, and the junction held 3 bases outside the gene matches. In nucleotides, the CDR3 is TGTGCCAGCAGCCGCGGGGGGGTCCAAGAGACCCAGTACTTC. Its protein is CASSRGGVQETQYF.

V and J are TRBV12-3 or TRBV12-4 and TRBJ2-7; D gene uncertain. The CDR3 has 11 amino acids. Trimming removed 1 base at V and 6 bases at J, with 4 bases between. This chain's CDR3 is CASSLGIEQYF. CDR3 coding DNA: TGTGCCAGCAGTTTAGGGATCGAGCAGTACTTC.

This clonotype has more than one count but fewer than ten. The chain combines TRBV12-3 or TRBV12-4 with TRBJ1-1; tentatively, D is TRBD1 (5 bases). The CDR3 contains 13 residues. V lost 5 bases and J 3 bases, leaving 10 bases between the germline ends. The CDR3 is CASSHRGYTEAFF. CDR3 bases: TGTGCCAGCAGTCACCGGGGCTACACTGAAGCTTTCTTT.

This clonotype was seen many times. This rearrangement joins TRBV7-9 to TRBJ1-4, with a possible D match to TRBD1 (6 bases). Per germline, CDR1 SEHNR and CDR2 FQNEAQ (reference sequence). The CDR3 is made up of 15 amino acids. With 4 bases removed from V and 17 bases from J, the gap between germline ends came to 26 bases. CDR3 loop: CASSSLMAGAGNGFF. In nucleotides, the CDR3 is TGTGCCAGCAGCTCACTGATGGCAGGGGCAGGGAACGGCTTTTTT.

In its sample, this clonotype was seen many times. This chain uses TRBV12-3 or TRBV12-4 with TRBJ2-3, with 10 bases fitting TRBD2. The V and J ends lost 5 bases and 3 bases, in that order; junction bases with no gene match: 2. This CDR3 is built from 14 residues. CDR3 bases: TGTGCCAGCAGTCTGACTAGCGGGACAGATACGCAGTATTTT. It codes for CASSLTSGTDTQYF.

This clonotype has only a few counts. The CDR3 DNA is TGCAGCGTCGGGACCGTAGCCAAAAACATTCAGTACTTC. Protein product: CSVGTVAKNIQYF. The V gene is TRBV29-1, the J gene TRBJ2-4; D might be TRBD1 or TRBD2, each matching 5 bases. CDR1 SQVTM and CDR2 ANQGSEA come from the germline V gene. This CDR3 contains 13 residues. V was cut by 6 bases and J by 0 bases, with 9 bases left in between.

The rearrangement links TRBV30 to TRBJ1-4; the D gene is possibly TRBD1 (5 bases). Germline V lookup: CDR1 GTSNPN, CDR2 SVGIG (reference sequence). The V end was cut by 3 bases, the J end by 11 bases, with 16 bases between. This CDR3 comprises 13 residues. DNA of the CDR3: TGTGCCTGGAGCGAGACCCAGTGGGGGAAACTGTTTTTT. This codes for CAWSETQWGKLFF.

The chain combines TRBV11-3 with TRBJ2-1; 10 nucleotides align to TRBD2. CDR1 and CDR2 (germline): SGHNT, YENEEA. V trimming: 5 bases; J trimming: 7 bases; junction bases outside the gene matches: 5. The CDR3 contains 14 residues. As DNA, the CDR3 is TGTGCCAGCAGCCCCGGGACTAGCGAAAATGAGCAGTTCTTC. Its protein is CASSPGTSENEQFF.

This clonotype was seen many times. The rearrangement uses TRBV25-1 and TRBJ2-5; 8 bases map to TRBD1. V trimming: 6 bases; J trimming: 5 bases; junction bases outside the gene matches: 11. The length of the CDR3 is 15 residues. CDR1 is MGHDK and CDR2 is SYGVNS in the germline V gene. For the CDR3, the DNA is TGTGCCAGCAGCGCGGGGCAGGGGGCATGGGAGACCCAGTACTTC. Its protein product is CASSAGQGAWETQYF.

This clonotype has just a few counts. This chain uses TRBV27 with TRBJ2-3; maybe TRBD2 (6 bases). The CDR3 totals 15 residues. V lost 5 bases to trimming and J lost 0 bases, with 12 bases between them. Looked up from germline, CDR1 is MNHEY and CDR2 is SMNVEV (reference sequence). CDR3 residues: CASSAGTVSTDTQYF. Written as DNA, the CDR3 is TGTGCCAGCAGTGCCGGGACTGTAAGCACAGATACGCAGTATTTT.

This chain joins TRBV20-1 and TRBJ2-7; 7 nucleotides match TRBD1. With 1 base clipped from V and 3 bases from J, the junction kept 3 bases outside the gene matches. Germline-derived CDR1 and CDR2 are DFQATT and SNEGSKA (reference sequence). CDR3 size: 13 residues. The CDR3 region is CSARVNRGYEQYF. Here the CDR3 DNA reads TGCAGTGCTAGAGTAAACAGGGGCTACGAGCAGTACTTC.

This clonotype turned up a few times. The chain combines TRBV5-1 with TRBJ1-1; D is unresolved. Germline-derived CDR1 and CDR2 are SGHRS and YFSETQ. The CDR3 is 15 residues long. With 1 base removed from V and 0 bases from J, the gap between germline ends came to 10 bases. CDR3 DNA sequence: TGCGCCAGCAGCTTGAGTACCGGCATGAACACTGAAGCTTTCTTT. Translation gives CASSLSTGMNTEAFF.

This clonotype was picked up a small number of times. The chain recombines TRBV29-1 with TRBJ2-7, with TRBD2 identical over 9 bases. The J segment lost 4 bases and the V segment lost 2 bases, leaving 9 bases of the junction unmatched. The CDR3 covers 15 residues. Germline V lookup: CDR1 SQVTM, CDR2 ANQGSEA. CDR3 region: CSVELGSGSVYEQYF. In DNA form, the CDR3 reads TGCAGCGTTGAATTAGGTAGCGGGAGCGTATACGAGCAGTACTTC.

This clonotype was seen at least ten times. The chain has TRBV7-8 and TRBJ2-5; no definite D call. The germline gives CDR1 SGHVS, CDR2 FQNEAQ. Deletions cut 5 bases from V and 1 base from J, with 8 bases between. The CDR3 is 13 residues long. The CDR3 loop is CASSPKIQETQYF. The CDR3 bases are TGTGCCAGCAGCCCAAAGATCCAAGAGACCCAGTACTTC. Together with reference TRBV7-8 and TRBJ2-5, the CDR3 gives the full variable domain: GAGVSQSPRYKVAKRGQDVALRCDPISGHVSLFWYQQALGQGPEFLTYFQNEAQLDKSGLPSDRFFAERPEGSVSTLKIQRTQQEDSAVYLCASSPKIQETQYFGPGTRLLVL.

The J gene is TRBJ2-1, the V gene TRBV5-5; D uncertain. CDR1 is SGHKS, CDR2 YYEKEE, per germline (reference sequence). Trimming removed 3 bases at V and 7 bases at J, with 8 bases between. The CDR3 covers 12 residues. The CDR3 DNA reads as TGTGCCAGCAGCTCCTTGGAAAATGAGCAGTTCTTC. This codes for CASSSLENEQFF.

The CDR3 spells CASSRLGRETQYF. CDR3 sequence (DNA): TGTGCCAGCAGCCGCTTGGGGCGAGAGACCCAGTACTTC. The rearrangement links TRBV9 to TRBJ2-5; maybe TRBD1 (5 bases). The V and J ends lost 4 bases and 4 bases respectively, with 11 bases between them. Germline V gene sequence: CDR1 SGDLS, CDR2 YYNGEE. The CDR3 spans 13 residues. Full variable domain (outside the CDR3, taken from reference TRBV9 and TRBJ2-5): DSGVTQTPKHLITATGQRVTLRCSPRSGDLSVYWYQQSLDQGLQFLIQYYNGEERAKGNILERFSAQQFPDLHSELNLSSLELGDSALYFCASSRLGRETQYFGPGTRLLVL.

This clonotype turned up a few times. The chain is built from TRBV7-2 and TRBJ2-3; TRBD1 matches at 8 bases. There are 15 residues in the CDR3. Germline V gene lookup returns CDR1 SGHTA and CDR2 FQGNSA. V shed 4 bases and J 0 bases; nucleotides not matched to a gene: 3. The CDR3 loop is CASSSGQGSTDTQYF. The CDR3 nucleotides read TGTGCCAGCAGCTCCGGACAGGGCAGCACAGATACGCAGTATTTT.

This sequence joins TRBV6-6 and TRBJ2-2, with 8 bases lining up with TRBD2. CDR1 MNHNY and CDR2 SVGAGI come from the germline V gene (reference sequence). Losses at the gene ends were 0 bases for V and 6 bases for J; bases not matched to a gene: 3. The CDR3 is 15 residues long. In DNA form, the CDR3 reads TGTGCCAGCAGTTACTCTGCGGGGGGTGCCGGGGAGCTGTTTTTT. Translation: CASSYSAGGAGELFF.

This clonotype has only a few counts. The chain employs TRBV24-1 and TRBJ2-1, with a possible D match to TRBD2 (5 bases). V was cut by 5 bases and J by 8 bases, with 9 bases left in between. Germline V gene sequence: CDR1 KGHDR, CDR2 SFDVKD. The CDR3 extends over 12 amino acids. The DNA for the CDR3 is TGTGCCACCAGTGTCACTAGGTATGAGCAGTTCTTC. This codes for CATSVTRYEQFF.

In its sample, this clonotype was seen a few times. J is TRBJ2-3 and V is TRBV20-1; no definite D call. Per germline, CDR1 DFQATT and CDR2 SNEGSKA (reference sequence). V was clipped by 5 bases and J by 3 bases, with 9 bases between them. The CDR3 has 12 amino acids. The CDR3 bases are TGCAGTGCTCCTCTAGGAACAGATACGCAGTATTTT. It translates to CSAPLGTDTQYF.